Below are 4 T cell receptor beta chains sequenced from a single sample in a study of shared clonotypes between healthy human individuals. CD45RO-negative CD8 cells positively selected for CCR7 made up the naive population, which excluded terminally differentiated effector memory CD45RA+ cells. Sequenced by immunoSEQ multiplex PCR; TCRdb stores in-frame clones only, minus some. The table records a few hundred thousand clones, over 95% of them present only once. Sequenced: naive CD8+ T cells sorted from blood. The receptor source for this set is a woman in her twenties or thirties in good health.

This chain joins TRBV5-1 and TRBJ2-6, with D possibly matching TRBD2 (7 bases). This CDR3 comprises 20 residues. Trimming took off 4 bases at V and 4 bases at J, with 27 bases between the two ends. CDR1 SGHRS and CDR2 YFSETQ come from the germline V gene. The DNA for the CDR3 is TGCGCCAGCAGCAATGGGGGCCCCGACAGACGCGGGGGAGGGGCCAACGTCCTGACTTTC. Translating gives CASSNGGPDRRGGGANVLTF.

The chain couples TRBV19 to TRBJ2-7, with 9 positions matching TRBD1. The length of the CDR3 is 14 residues. Per the germline V gene, CDR1 is LNHDA and CDR2 is SQIVND (reference sequence). J gave up 5 bases and V 4 bases, and 6 bases lay outside the gene matches. The CDR3 reads CASSTTGGLNEQYF. The CDR3, as DNA: TGTGCCAGTAGTACCACAGGGGGCTTGAACGAGCAGTACTTC.

The V call is TRBV19, the J call TRBJ2-1; 9 positions match TRBD2. Germline CDR1 is LNHDA and CDR2 is SQIVND (reference sequence). The V and J ends lost 3 bases and 3 bases, in that order; junction bases with no gene match: 6. This CDR3 is 16 amino acids long. The CDR3 region is CASSISREGLYNEQFF. CDR3 in DNA: TGTGCCAGTAGTATCTCGCGGGAGGGCCTCTACAATGAGCAGTTCTTC.

V usage is TRBV6-1 and J usage is TRBJ1-1, with D possibly being TRBD1 (5 bases). This CDR3 is 16 amino acids long. Trimming left V 3 bases short and J 4 bases short, with 18 bases between. CDR1 and CDR2 from the germline V gene are MNHNS and SASEGT. CDR3 residues: CASSDRDSSWGTEAFF. For the CDR3, the DNA is TGTGCCAGCAGTGATCGGGACTCCTCCTGGGGCACTGAAGCTTTCTTT.